The next 25 T cell receptor beta chains were all read from a single sample in a study of blood T cells in healthy people across ages. The authors ran a second PCR of about 7 to 11 cycles using a sample-barcoded 5' primer and a J-beta primer mix. TCRdb analysed the 5' RACE reads with MiXCR anew, one entry per CDR3 protein. The sample consists of 920,000 or so distinct CDR3 sequences, roughly 45% of them appearing once. Material: blood. Receptors were obtained from a woman aged 60 to 75 in good health.

The J gene is TRBJ2-3, the V gene TRBV4-3; TRBD1 aligns across 9 bases. CDR3 length equals 15 residues. Per germline, CDR1 LGHNA and CDR2 YSLEER. Losses at the gene ends were 5 bases for V and 3 bases for J; bases not matched to a gene: 6. CDR3 nucleotide sequence: TGCGCCAGCAGCATAGCCGGGACAGGGACAGATACGCAGTATTTT. It specifies CASSIAGTGTDTQYF.

CDR3 amino acids: CASSLGLGGGPSYEQYF. The CDR3 DNA follows: TGCGCCAGCAGCTTGGGCCTCGGGGGAGGGCCGTCCTACGAGCAGTACTTC. The V gene is TRBV5-1, the J gene TRBJ2-7; 7 nucleotides line up with TRBD2. CDR1 SGHRS and CDR2 YFSETQ come from the germline V gene. V lost 0 bases and J lost 1; bases outside the gene matches: 10. The CDR3 has 17 residues.

This clonotype showed up just a few times. V usage is TRBV28 and J usage is TRBJ2-7; D gene unclear. This CDR3 has 15 residues. Trimming shortened V by 4 bases and J by 2 bases, and 15 bases separated the two germline ends. Germline CDR1 is MDHEN and CDR2 is SYDVKM. CDR3 in amino acids: CASSSILTTTYEQYF. DNA for the CDR3: TGTGCCAGCAGTTCTATTCTCACAACCACCTACGAGCAGTACTTC. Supplemented by reference TRBV28 and TRBJ2-7, the full variable domain reads DVKVTQSSRYLVKRTGEKVFLECVQDMDHENMFWYRQDPGLGLRLIYFSYDVKMKEKGDIPEGYSVSREKKERFSLILESASTNQTSMYLCASSSILTTTYEQYFGPGTRLTVT.

The chain links TRBV7-2 to TRBJ1-6; maybe TRBD1 (5 bases). Germline CDR1 SGHTA, CDR2 FQGNSA. This CDR3 has 15 amino acids. V gave up 6 bases and J gave up 8 bases, with 17 bases separating them. CDR3 sequence: CASRSGRGGDSPLHF. In DNA, the CDR3 is TGTGCCAGCAGATCCGGTCGCGGAGGGGATTCACCCCTCCACTTT.

This clonotype was counted only a few times. The chain has TRBV5-1 and TRBJ2-7, with TRBD1 identical over 8 bases. This CDR3 is 16 amino acids long. J lost 5 bases, V lost 6 bases, and 16 bases had no gene match. CDR1 SGHRS and CDR2 YFSETQ come from the germline V gene. This CDR3 is CASTPQGTGQGNEQYF. CDR3 DNA sequence: TGCGCCAGCACCCCGCAAGGGACAGGCCAGGGGAACGAGCAGTACTTC.

This clonotype turned up a few times. V is TRBV12-3 or TRBV12-4 and J is TRBJ2-5; D gene uncertain. V was clipped by 3 bases and J by 5 bases, with 10 bases between them. The CDR3 runs 13 residues. In DNA form, the CDR3 reads TGTGCCAGCAGTTTGAACAGAAGGGAGACCCAGTACTTC. This sequence encodes CASSLNRRETQYF.

There are a few counts of this clonotype. The rearrangement joins TRBV11-1 to TRBJ2-6; D is perhaps TRBD2 (6 bases). Germline V CDR1 and CDR2: SGHAT, FQDESV (reference sequence). The CDR3 totals 14 residues. Trimming shortened V by 1 base and J by 8 bases, and 9 bases separated the two germline ends. In nucleotides, the CDR3 is TGTGCCAGCAGCTTAGTGGGGGGTCCCAACGTCCTGACTTTC. Its protein product is CASSLVGGPNVLTF.

V gene TRBV10-3 combines with J gene TRBJ2-1; no definite D call. The germline V and J ends were trimmed by 6 bases and 3 bases, with 3 bases remaining between them. The CDR3 consists of 11 residues. Germline V lookup: CDR1 ENHRY, CDR2 SYGVKD. The CDR3: CAIRDYNEQFF. CDR3 nucleotides: TGTGCCATCAGGGACTACAATGAGCAGTTCTTC.

This chain uses TRBV30 with TRBJ2-1; D is undetermined. From germline, CDR1 is GTSNPN and CDR2 SVGIG (reference sequence). There are 11 residues in the CDR3. V was trimmed by 8 bases and J by 8 bases, leaving 13 bases between them. The CDR3 DNA reads TGTGCCAGGATGCCAAGCCATGAGCAGTTCTTC. Amino acids: CARMPSHEQFF.

The CDR3, as DNA: TGCAGCAGTAGGGGAACGGGCTATGGCTACACCTTC. Its protein is CSSRGTGYGYTF. The rearrangement joins TRBV29-1 to TRBJ1-2, with D possibly being TRBD1 (5 bases). V was shortened by 8 bases and J by 4 bases, with 14 bases between the two germline ends. Per the germline V gene, CDR1 is SQVTM and CDR2 is ANQGSEA. CDR3 length: 12 residues. Looking up the rest from reference TRBV29-1 and TRBJ1-2 gives the full variable domain: SAVISQKPSRDICQRGTSLTIQCQVDSQVTMMFWYRQQPGQSLTLIATANQGSEATYESGFVIDKFPISRPNLTFSTLTVSNMSPEDSSIYLCSSRGTGYGYTFGSGTRLTVV.

This clonotype has just a few counts. The chain employs TRBV28 and TRBJ2-7; D remains unclear. The germline V and J ends were trimmed by 3 bases and 3 bases, with 6 bases remaining between them. Germline CDR1 MDHEN, CDR2 SYDVKM. The CDR3 runs 12 residues. CDR3 DNA sequence: TGTGCCAGCAGTTTGGAATACTACGAGCAGTACTTC. Translated, it gives CASSLEYYEQYF.

In this sample, this clonotype turned up a few times. V usage is TRBV20-1 and J usage is TRBJ2-7, with 7 bases identical to TRBD1. The CDR3 extends over 16 amino acids. Losses at the gene ends were 3 bases for V and 7 bases for J; bases not matched to a gene: 18. Germline V gene data show CDR1 as DFQATT and CDR2 as SNEGSKA (reference sequence). DNA for the CDR3: TGCAGTGCTAGTACCACAATACAGGGGACGGGTGGTGAGCAGTACTTC. Translation: CSASTTIQGTGGEQYF.

This chain's CDR3 is CASKGGLTDTQYF. The CDR3 DNA sequence: TGTGCCAGCAAGGGGGGCCTCACAGATACGCAGTATTTT. This chain uses TRBV6-6 with TRBJ2-3; the D gene could be TRBD1 or TRBD2 (6 bases each). Germline CDR1 reads MNHNY; CDR2 reads SVGAGI (reference sequence). The V and J ends lost 7 bases and 2 bases respectively, with 10 bases between them. The length of the CDR3 is 13 residues.

The chain links TRBV20-1 to TRBJ2-1; the D is unclear. V was clipped by 1 base and J by 5 bases, with 6 bases between them. The CDR3 spans 12 residues. Per germline, CDR1 DFQATT and CDR2 SNEGSKA (reference sequence). For the CDR3, the DNA is TGCAGTGCTAGAGTTGGTAACAATGAGCAGTTCTTC. It is translated as CSARVGNNEQFF.

CDR3 coding DNA: TGTGCCAGTTCCTTTGGGGTGTCAGATACGCAGTATTTT. Amino acids: CASSFGVSDTQYF. V and J are TRBV4-2 and TRBJ2-3, with D hard to call. V was cut by 9 bases and J by 4 bases, with 14 bases left in between. The length of the CDR3 is 13 residues. The germline V gene encodes CDR1 LGHNA and CDR2 YNFKEQ.

V is TRBV9 and J is TRBJ1-2, with D hard to call. The germline gives CDR1 SGDLS, CDR2 YYNGEE. V gave up 7 bases and J gave up 10 bases, with 17 bases separating them. This CDR3 has 12 residues. The CDR3 reads CASGRTAADYTF. Here the CDR3 DNA reads TGTGCCAGCGGACGGACGGCAGCGGACTACACCTTC.

The CDR3 region has the DNA TGTGCCGCGGGTGCGGGTGACTATGGCTACACCTTC. Amino acids: CAAGAGDYGYTF. The V and J genes are TRBV10-3 and TRBJ1-2; D unresolved. Per the germline V gene, CDR1 is ENHRY and CDR2 is SYGVKD. The CDR3 has 12 residues. Trimming left V 11 bases short and J 3 bases short, with 13 bases between.

This chain links TRBV18 with TRBJ2-6; tentative D call: TRBD1 (5 bases). Germline CDR1 is KGHSH and CDR2 is LQKENI. The CDR3 sequence is 16 residues long. Trimming took off 5 bases at V and 0 bases at J, with 11 bases between the two ends. CDR3 in amino acids: CASSGAETSGANVLTF. The CDR3 DNA reads as TGTGCCAGCTCAGGGGCAGAGACCTCTGGGGCCAACGTCCTGACTTTC.

With respect to this clonotype: The germline gene is not matched at one end of the junction; a read error may be the cause. The V and J genes are TRBV2 and TRBJ1-5; D is uncertain. CDR1 is SNHLY and CDR2 is FYNNEI in the germline V gene. CDR3 size: 11 residues. CDR3 in amino acids: CASSLNQSQHF. The CDR3 nucleotides are TGTGCCAGCAGCCTGAATCAGTCCCAGCATTTT.

The chain carries TRBV28 and TRBJ1-5; D uncertain. The CDR3 is made up of 12 amino acids. CDR1 is MDHEN and CDR2 is SYDVKM in the germline V gene. V was shortened by 9 bases and J by 2 bases, with 8 bases between the two germline ends. The CDR3 DNA sequence: TGTGCCAGTCAAGTGGGCAATCAGCCCCAGCATTTT. This sequence encodes CASQVGNQPQHF.

This clonotype came up a few times. This rearrangement joins TRBV9 to TRBJ2-7; D might be TRBD2 (5 bases). Looked up from germline, CDR1 is SGDLS and CDR2 is YYNGEE. The germline V and J ends were trimmed by 3 bases and 1 base, with 8 bases remaining between them. The CDR3 is 13 amino acids. CDR3 in DNA: TGTGCCAGCAGCGATACGGGATCCTACGAGCAGTACTTC. Translating it yields CASSDTGSYEQYF.

The chain recombines TRBV15 with TRBJ2-7; D is perhaps TRBD1 (5 bases). CDR1 is LNHNV, CDR2 YYDKDF, per germline (reference sequence). The CDR3 sequence is 17 residues long. The ends were cut back, 5 bases at V and 7 bases at J, with 27 bases in the middle. The CDR3 reads CATSGAREDSSHNEQYF. In DNA, the CDR3 is TGTGCCACCAGCGGAGCCAGGGAAGATAGCTCCCACAATGAGCAGTACTTC. The full variable domain, its missing parts supplied by reference TRBV15 and TRBJ2-7, is DAMVIQNPRYQVTQFGKPVTLSCSQTLNHNVMYWYQQKSSQAPKLLFHYYDKDFNNEADTPDNFQSRRPNTSFCFLDIRSPGLGDTAMYLCATSGAREDSSHNEQYFGPGTRLTVT.

In its sample, this clonotype was seen a few times. This chain joins TRBV28 and TRBJ2-3, with D possibly called TRBD1 or TRBD2 (7 bases each). This CDR3 has 15 amino acids. The germline V and J ends were trimmed by 3 bases and 11 bases, with 21 bases remaining between them. In germline, CDR1 is MDHEN, CDR2 SYDVKM. The CDR3 loop reads CASSFVPQGGDEQYF. CDR3 nucleotide sequence: TGTGCCAGCAGTTTTGTGCCGCAGGGGGGGGACGAGCAGTATTTT. Full variable domain (outside the CDR3, taken from reference TRBV28 and TRBJ2-3): DVKVTQSSRYLVKRTGEKVFLECVQDMDHENMFWYRQDPGLGLRLIYFSYDVKMKEKGDIPEGYSVSREKKERFSLILESASTNQTSMYLCASSFVPQGGDEQYFGPGTRLTVL.

The chain recombines TRBV7-3 with TRBJ2-1; D may correspond to TRBD1 or TRBD2 (6 bases each). The germline V and J ends were trimmed by 5 bases and 7 bases, with 12 bases remaining between them. The CDR3 contains 13 residues. Germline V gene lookup returns CDR1 SGHTA and CDR2 FQGTGA. This chain's CDR3 is CASSPGAENEQFF. In DNA form, the CDR3 reads TGTGCCAGCAGCCCGGGGGCGGAGAATGAGCAGTTCTTC.

This clonotype was detected a few times. V usage is TRBV20-1 and J usage is TRBJ2-7; D remains unclear. Trimming stripped 3 bases from V and 5 bases from J, with 8 bases between. The CDR3 spans 11 residues. Germline CDR1 reads DFQATT; CDR2 reads SNEGSKA (reference sequence). In nucleotides, the CDR3 is TGCAGTGCTAGGGTCGGGCACGAGCAGTACTTC. This encodes CSARVGHEQYF.